In this sample, the clone carrying this TCR beta chain turned up a few times. Germline V CDR1 and CDR2: MNHNS, SASEGT. This CDR3 is built from 14 residues. Trimming took off 4 bases at V and 0 bases at J, with 10 bases between the two ends. The data were taken from a study of CD8+CD57+ T cells in acquired aplastic anemia. The sequenced patients had an expansion of CD8+CD57+ cells seen by flow cytometry. Patients, without exception, had severe acquired aplastic anemia. Prior therapy had not been administered to any patient at the time of blood sampling. CDR3 and TCR beta VDJ profiling relied on a genomic DNA template. TCRdb fed the reads into MiXCR, producing one record per CDR3 protein. The sample lists fewer than 250,000 distinct CDR3 sequences; more than 40% were seen once.

This clonotype originated in a human donor with aplastic anemia. Input material: sorted CD4+, CD8+, or CD8+CD57+ T cells (not recorded which) from PBMCs. The chain uses TRBV6-1 and TRBJ2-7; TRBD1 is a possible D gene (6 bases). The CDR3 DNA reads TGTGCCAGCAGTGTTTACAGGGTCTCCTACGAGCAGTACTTC. It codes for CASSVYRVSYEQYF.